This T cell receptor (beta chain) emerged from a study of pediatric ulcerative colitis. The survey-level immunoSEQ assay was used. The table came from immunoSEQ multiplex PCR; TCRdb's copy has only in-frame clones and leaves some out. The sample lists around 68,000 clones, 75% to 85% occurring once. Germline V lookup: CDR1 GTSNPN, CDR2 SVGIG (reference sequence). The CDR3 is made up of 17 amino acids. J lost 1 base, V lost 0 bases, and 12 bases had no gene match. Material: blood. This receptor was taken from a boy aged 5-17 years with moderate ulcerative colitis. The genes are TRBV30 and TRBJ2-7; 7 bases fit TRBD1. The DNA for the CDR3 is TGTGCCTGGAGTGTACTTGGAAGGGGGCGGAGGTCCTACGAGCAGTACTTC. As protein: CAWSVLGRGRRSYEQYF.